The 13 T cell receptor beta chains presented below share a single source sample, sequenced in a study of cytomegalovirus exposure and HLA in healthy donors. Some clones are missing from TCRdb's copy, which holds only in-frame ones; the method was immunoSEQ multiplex PCR. The sample holds more than 90,000 clones; approximately 90% are singletons and the top ten take about 4%. Material: PBMCs. These receptors came from a man aged 18 to 30 in good health and CMV-seropositive.

The gene calls are TRBV18 and TRBJ2-2; D possibly corresponds to TRBD2 (5 bases). This CDR3 has 16 amino acids. Germline V gene sequence: CDR1 KGHSH, CDR2 LQKENI. V lost 3 bases to trimming and J lost 2 bases, with 13 bases between them. The CDR3 is CASSPLGRINTGELFF. CDR3 in DNA: TGTGCCAGCTCACCTCTGGGGAGAATCAACACCGGGGAGCTGTTTTTT.

Details on this clone: The sample contains more than one DNA sequence encoding this CDR3. The J gene is TRBJ2-5, the V gene TRBV5-1; TRBD1 agrees at 8 bases. Trimming took 0 bases from V and 4 from J; bases not matched to a gene: 5. The CDR3 covers 15 residues. Germline CDR1 SGHRS, CDR2 YFSETQ. For the CDR3, the DNA is TGCGCCAGCAGCTTGGCCGGACAGGGAGGAGAGACCCAGTACTTC. Amino acids: CASSLAGQGGETQYF.

The rearrangement links TRBV27 to TRBJ2-3; 10 bases line up with TRBD2. Germline loops: CDR1 MNHEY, CDR2 SMNVEV (reference sequence). The CDR3 loop spans 16 amino acids. The ends lost 3 bases at V and 2 bases at J; junction bases unmatched: 5. CDR3 residues: CASSFGSGGATDTQYF. The CDR3 DNA reads as TGTGCCAGCAGTTTCGGAAGCGGGGGGGCCACAGATACGCAGTATTTT.

To note about this clone: The sample holds other DNA sequences that translate to the same CDR3. The chain recombines TRBV6-1 with TRBJ2-7; D is possibly TRBD1 (6 bases). The CDR3 totals 12 residues. Per the germline V gene, CDR1 is MNHNS and CDR2 is SASEGT. V lost 3 bases and J lost 4, with 7 bases in between. CDR3 amino acids: CASSDRGYEQYF. As DNA, the CDR3 is TGTGCCAGCAGTGATAGGGGGTACGAGCAGTACTTC.

DNA of the CDR3: TGCGCCAGCAGCTTCTCCCCCGGACAAATTAAAACATCCTACGAGCAGTACTTC. It encodes CASSFSPGQIKTSYEQYF. V usage is TRBV5-1 and J usage is TRBJ2-7; possible D gene TRBD1, 5 bases. The V and J ends lost 2 bases and 1 base respectively, with 22 bases between them. Germline CDR1 and CDR2: SGHRS and YFSETQ. This CDR3 region has 18 residues.

Of note for this clone: An end of the junction differs from the germline gene, which may be a read error. The chain couples TRBV7-6 to TRBJ2-7, with TRBD2 matching over 11 bases. The germline gives CDR1 SGHVS, CDR2 FNYEAQ. This CDR3 is built from 15 residues. As DNA, the CDR3 is TGTGCCAGCAGCGTAGCGGGGGGGCCGACCTACGAGCAGTACTTC. It yields the protein CASSVAGGPTYEQYF.

This rearrangement joins TRBV7-2 to TRBJ1-3, with 9 bases fitting TRBD1. The CDR3 length is 14 residues. J lost 6 bases, V lost 7 bases, and 7 bases had no gene match. Germline V gene sequence: CDR1 SGHTA, CDR2 FQGNSA. The chain's CDR3 is CASTKDRGKNTIYF. The CDR3 nucleotides read TGTGCCAGCACCAAGGACAGGGGAAAAAACACCATATATTTT.

This sequence joins TRBV6-6 and TRBJ1-5; 7 nucleotides match TRBD1. The ends lost 2 bases at V and 5 bases at J; junction bases unmatched: 6. The CDR3 is 15 amino acids. CDR1 is MNHNY, CDR2 SVGAGI, per germline (reference sequence). The CDR3 DNA is TGTGCCAGCAGTTACGGCAGGGACAGACATCAGCCCCAGCATTTT. It yields the protein CASSYGRDRHQPQHF.

This clone is a singleton in its sample. The chain joins TRBV25-1 to TRBJ1-1, with TRBD1 matching 8 bases. Trimming cost V 10 bases and J 0 bases; bases outside gene matches: 13. The length of the CDR3 is 16 residues. Looked up from germline, CDR1 is MGHDK and CDR2 is SYGVNS. CDR3 DNA: TGTGCCAACCCGGACAGGGTCCAAATCATGAACACTGAAGCTTTCTTT. This gives the protein CANPDRVQIMNTEAFF.

V and J are TRBV11-2 and TRBJ2-5, with 9 bases matching TRBD2. The CDR3 extends over 16 amino acids. CDR1 and CDR2 from the germline V gene are SGHAT and FQNNGV. J lost 6 bases, V lost 5 bases, and 13 bases had no gene match. The CDR3 coding sequence is TGTGCCAGCAGCCCTCCAGCGGGGGGCGCCCTGAAGACCCAGTACTTC. Its protein is CASSPPAGGALKTQYF.

The genes are TRBV5-1 and TRBJ1-1; D is possibly TRBD1 (6 bases). Per the germline V gene, CDR1 is SGHRS and CDR2 is YFSETQ. Between the trimmed V and J ends, which lost 0 bases and 0 bases, there was a span of 9 bases. This CDR3 contains 15 residues. CDR3 DNA sequence: TGCGCCAGCAGCTTGGACGGGACATTGAACACTGAAGCTTTCTTT. The encoded protein is CASSLDGTLNTEAFF.

This chain connects TRBV29-1 to TRBJ2-1; 11 bases map to TRBD1. The V and J ends lost 3 bases and 7 bases, in that order; junction bases with no gene match: 8. The germline CDR1 and CDR2 sequences are SQVTM and ANQGSEA. This CDR3 is built from 15 residues. The CDR3 region is CSVEPRDRGFNEQFF. The CDR3, as DNA: TGCAGCGTTGAGCCCCGGGACAGGGGGTTTAATGAGCAGTTCTTC.

The chain carries TRBV5-4 and TRBJ2-1; a possible D gene is TRBD1 (6 bases). The V gene lost 2 bases and the J gene lost 7 bases, with 10 bases spanning the gap. Per the germline V gene, CDR1 is SGHNT and CDR2 is YYREEE (reference sequence). This CDR3 comprises 13 residues. The CDR3 protein is CASSFPQGNEQFF. CDR3 in DNA: TGTGCCAGCAGCTTCCCGCAGGGGAATGAGCAGTTCTTC. Filled out from reference TRBV5-4 and TRBJ2-1, the complete variable domain reads ETGVTQSPTHLIKTRGQQVTLRCSSQSGHNTVSWYQQALGQGPQFIFQYYREEENGRGNFPPRFSGLQFPNYSSELNVNALELDDSALYLCASSFPQGNEQFFGPGTRLTVL.